Presented here are 2 T cell receptor beta chains from one specimen sequenced in a study of blood T cell repertoires in COVID-19. Using immunoSEQ multiplex PCR, the repertoire was profiled, and TCRdb retains in-frame clones only, with some absent. The repertoire includes about 270,000 clones, 83% of them detected once, and roughly 9.4% sits in the top ten. The sample consisted of peripheral blood. All receptors come from a woman aged 50 to 60 who had recovered from COVID-19.

This CDR3 reads CASSSTGSKETQYF. The CDR3 coding sequence is TGTGCCAGCAGCTCCACAGGATCGAAAGAGACCCAGTACTTC. The chain is built from TRBV5-4 and TRBJ2-5, with D perhaps matching TRBD1 (5 bases). V lost 3 bases to trimming and J lost 3 bases, with 12 bases between them. Germline CDR1 is SGHNT and CDR2 is YYREEE (reference sequence). This CDR3 has 14 residues.

The V call is TRBV28, the J call TRBJ2-5, with TRBD2 matching over 10 bases. V lost 4 bases to trimming and J lost 4 bases; unmatched junction nucleotides: 12. Per germline, CDR1 MDHEN and CDR2 SYDVKM. CDR3 size: 17 residues. The CDR3 is CASSWALLAGVLETQYF. CDR3 coding DNA: TGTGCCAGCAGTTGGGCCCTCCTAGCGGGAGTTTTAGAGACCCAGTACTTC.